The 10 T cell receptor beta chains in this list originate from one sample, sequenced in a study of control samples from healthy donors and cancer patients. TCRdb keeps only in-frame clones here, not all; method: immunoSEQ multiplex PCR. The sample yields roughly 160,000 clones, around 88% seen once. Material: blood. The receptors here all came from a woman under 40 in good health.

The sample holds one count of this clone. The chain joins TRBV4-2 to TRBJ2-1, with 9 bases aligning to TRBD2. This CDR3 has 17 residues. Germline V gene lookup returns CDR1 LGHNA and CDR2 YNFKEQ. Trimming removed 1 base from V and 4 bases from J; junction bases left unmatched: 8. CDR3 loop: CASSQVGSGGLYNEQFF. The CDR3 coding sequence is TGTGCCAGCAGCCAAGTAGGTAGCGGGGGCCTGTACAATGAGCAGTTCTTC.

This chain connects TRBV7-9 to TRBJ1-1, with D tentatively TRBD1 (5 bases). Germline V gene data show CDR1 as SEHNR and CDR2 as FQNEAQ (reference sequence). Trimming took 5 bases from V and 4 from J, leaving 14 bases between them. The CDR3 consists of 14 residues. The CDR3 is CASSDQGSTTEAFF. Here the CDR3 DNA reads TGTGCCAGCAGCGATCAGGGAAGCACCACTGAAGCTTTCTTT.

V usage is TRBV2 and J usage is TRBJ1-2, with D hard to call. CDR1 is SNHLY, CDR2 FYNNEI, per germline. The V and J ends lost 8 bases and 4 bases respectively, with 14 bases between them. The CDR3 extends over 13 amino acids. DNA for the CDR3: TGTGCCAGCGGCCAACCGACGGGCTATGGCTACACCTTC. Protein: CASGQPTGYGYTF. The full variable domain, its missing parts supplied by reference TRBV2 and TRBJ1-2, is EPEVTQTPSHQVTQMGQEVILRCVPISNHLYFYWYRQILGQKVEFLVSFYNNEISEKSEIFDDQFSVERPDGSNFTLKIRSTKLEDSAMYFCASGQPTGYGYTFGSGTRLTVV.

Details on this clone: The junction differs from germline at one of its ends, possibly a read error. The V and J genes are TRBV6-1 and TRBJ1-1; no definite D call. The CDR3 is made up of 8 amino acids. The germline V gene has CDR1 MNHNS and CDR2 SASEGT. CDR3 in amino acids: CASTEAFF. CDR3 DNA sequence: TGTGCCAGCACTGAAGCTTTCTTT.

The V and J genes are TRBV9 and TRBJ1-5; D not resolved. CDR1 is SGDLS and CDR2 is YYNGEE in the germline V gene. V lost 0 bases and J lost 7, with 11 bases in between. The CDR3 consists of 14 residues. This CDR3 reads CASSVAGVDQPQHF. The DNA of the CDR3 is TGTGCCAGCAGCGTAGCTGGGGTGGACCAGCCCCAGCATTTT.

CDR3 sequence reads: CAWSAILQGRVAFF. The CDR3 DNA reads TGTGCCTGGAGCGCTATACTACAGGGTCGGGTAGCTTTCTTT. V is TRBV30 and J is TRBJ1-1, with D possibly matching TRBD1 (6 bases). V shed 3 bases and J shed 10 bases, with 21 bases lying between them. The CDR3 is 14 residues long. Germline V lookup: CDR1 GTSNPN, CDR2 SVGIG (reference sequence).

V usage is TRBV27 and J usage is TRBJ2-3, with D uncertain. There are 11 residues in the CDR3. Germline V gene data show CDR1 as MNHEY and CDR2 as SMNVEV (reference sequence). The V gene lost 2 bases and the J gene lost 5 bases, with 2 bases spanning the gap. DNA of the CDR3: TGTGCCAGCAGTTTAGAAGATACGCAGTATTTT. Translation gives CASSLEDTQYF.

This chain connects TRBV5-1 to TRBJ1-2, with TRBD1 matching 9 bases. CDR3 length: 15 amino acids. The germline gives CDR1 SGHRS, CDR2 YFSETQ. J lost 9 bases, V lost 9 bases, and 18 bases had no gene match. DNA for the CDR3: TGCGCCACCTCACAGGGGGGACAGGGTCGAGCGAGCTACACCTTC. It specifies CATSQGGQGRASYTF.

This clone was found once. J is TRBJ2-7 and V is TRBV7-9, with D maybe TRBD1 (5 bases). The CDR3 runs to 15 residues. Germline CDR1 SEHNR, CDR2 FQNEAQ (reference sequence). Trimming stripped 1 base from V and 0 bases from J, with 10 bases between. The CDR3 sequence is CASSLGGHSSYEQYF. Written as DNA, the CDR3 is TGTGCCAGCAGCTTAGGCGGACACAGCTCCTACGAGCAGTACTTC.

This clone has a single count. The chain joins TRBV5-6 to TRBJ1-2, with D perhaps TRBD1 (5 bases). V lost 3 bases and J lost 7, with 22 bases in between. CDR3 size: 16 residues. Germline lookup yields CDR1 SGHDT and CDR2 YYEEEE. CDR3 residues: CASSSSGKRLDLGYTF. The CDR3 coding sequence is TGTGCCAGCAGCTCATCAGGGAAAAGGCTGGATCTTGGCTACACCTTC.